This is a list of T cell receptor beta chains from one sample in a study of blood T cell repertoires in COVID-19. Only in-frame clones appear in the TCRdb table, and some are missing; sequencing was by immunoSEQ multiplex PCR. The sample yields roughly 260,000 clones, about nine tenths seen once. Sequenced input: PBMCs or T cells enriched from blood (not recorded which). The receptors stem from a woman aged 18-29 years who had recovered from COVID-19. Both conserved end residues are part of each CDR3. A D gene is named only where the DNA matches it firmly. Clone size, where shown, is once, few, many, or a class for clones that have expanded.

>TRBV12-5|.|21|TRBJ1-5|.
TGTGCTAGTGGTTTGTTTGGACTGGGTCGGCAATTATCTATCGGCAATCAGCCCCAGCATTTT
CASGLFGLGRQLSIGNQPQHF
>TRBV4-3|once|14|TRBJ2-7|.
TGCGCCAGCAGCCAAGATTTTTCAGTCTACGAGCAGTACTTC
CASSQDFSVYEQYF
>TRBV4-3|once|14|TRBJ1-4|.
TGCGCCAGCAGCCCCGACGGGGTTAATGAAAAACTGTTTTTT
CASSPDGVNEKLFF
>TRBV6-4|few|12|TRBJ1-2|.
TGTGCCAGCAGTGCAGGGCCCAATGGCTACACCTTC
CASSAGPNGYTF
>TRBV30|.|14|TRBJ1-6|TRBD1
TGTGCCAGGGACAGGGGTGCCTATAATTCACCCCTCCACTTT
CARDRGAYNSPLHF
>TRBV19|.|14|TRBJ1-3|.
TGTGCCAGTATCCGATCGGGCTCTGGAAACACCATATATTTT
CASIRSGSGNTIYF
>TRBV30|.|11|TRBJ2-7|.
TGTGCCTGGAGACAGAGTTACGAGCAGTACTTC
CAWRQSYEQYF
>TRBV3-1/TRBV3-2|.|16|TRBJ2-7|.
TGTGCCAGCAGCCAAGATCTTCTTCGGACAGACTACGAGCAGTACTTC
CASSQDLLRTDYEQYF
>TRBV7-2|.|13|TRBJ2-4|.
TGTGCCAGCAGCCGGGACACCAAAAACATTCAGTACTTC
CASSRDTKNIQYF
>TRBV7-2|.|15|TRBJ2-3|TRBD2
TGTGCCAGCAGCTTAGTCTCTAGCGGGAAAGATACGCAGTATTTT
CASSLVSSGKDTQYF
>TRBV28|.|14|TRBJ1-2|TRBD1
TGTGCCAGCAGTTCCACGGGACAGGTCTATGGCTACACCTTC
CASSSTGQVYGYTF
>TRBV5-1|.|14|TRBJ2-3|.
TGCGCCAGCAGCTTAACAGGGTTCACAGATACGCAGTATTTT
CASSLTGFTDTQYF
>TRBV18|.|16|TRBJ2-5|TRBD1
TGTGCCAGCTCCCCAAGCCCGACAGGGACCCAAGAGACCCAGTACTTC
CASSPSPTGTQETQYF
>TRBV28|.|15|TRBJ2-4|.
TGTGCCAGCTCCCGAGGGACTCTAGCCAAAAACATTCAGTACTTC
CASSRGTLAKNIQYF
>TRBV30|.|14|TRBJ2-3|TRBD2
TGTGCCTGGAGGGGGGGGACTATCACAGATACGCAGTATTTT
CAWRGGTITDTQYF
>TRBV5-1|.|13|TRBJ1-2|TRBD1
TGCGCCAGCAGCTCGACAGGGGACTATGGCTACACCTTC
CASSSTGDYGYTF
>TRBV28|.|13|TRBJ1-1|.
TGTGCCAGCAGTTCCCCAATGTACACTGAAGCTTTCTTT
CASSSPMYTEAFF
>TRBV4-1|.|13|TRBJ1-1|.
TGCGCCAGCAGCCAAGATTTCGTCAGGGGCGCTTTCTTT
CASSQDFVRGAFF
>TRBV19|.|14|TRBJ2-5|.
TGTGCCAGTAGTACCCAGGTTAGCGTGGAGACCCAGTACTTC
CASSTQVSVETQYF
>TRBV7-6|few|14|TRBJ2-4|.
TGTGCCAGCAGCTTAGCAGGGGAGGCGAACATTCAGTACTTC
CASSLAGEANIQYF